The T cell receptor beta chain described here comes from a study of T-cell memory formation after mild COVID-19. The CDR3 is made up of 14 amino acids. V gave up 0 bases and J gave up 2 bases, with 6 bases separating them. This clonotype was detected many times. 5'RACE with constant-segment primers built TCRalpha and TCRbeta cDNA libraries with UMIs. TCRdb reprocessed the 5' RACE reads via MiXCR and lists one record per CDR3 protein. The table lists roughly 250,000 distinct CDR3 sequences, 16% of them singletons, with around 21% in the top ten. J is TRBJ2-3 and V is TRBV12-3 or TRBV12-4; D not certain. The sequence was collected from a man aged 18 to 35 who had mild COVID-19 (a few samples of this study predate the infection). Cell type and time point are not known. The sample comprised PBMCs or a T cell subset sorted from them (not recorded which). In nucleotides, the CDR3 is TGTGCCAGCAGTTTAGCAGGAAACACAGATACGCAGTATTTT. Residues: CASSLAGNTDTQYF.